The present TCR beta chain was sequenced within a study of cytomegalovirus exposure and HLA in healthy donors (dated by TCRdb to 2017 to 2019). Regarding the research as a whole: An earlier analysis of approximately 600 of the donors reported 250 to 300 Gb of sequence data and some 120 million unique TCR beta sequences from some 180 million T cells. About 280 gigabases of sequencing data and around 80 million unique TCR sequences made up an early release that covered under 750 HLA-typed donors. Of the roughly 430 genotyped donors, around 81% fell in the genetic ancestry cluster associated with self-reported Caucasian donors. The aim of the study was to test whether cataloging public T cell receptors could identify signatures of past pathogen exposure. The study used immunosequencing to profile the T cell repertoires of hundreds of subjects and linked those repertoires to cytomegalovirus serostatus. Along with the approximately 670-subject first cohort, a separate validation cohort of some 130 different subjects was used. High-throughput TCR immunosequencing, statistical association of individual TCRs with disease status, and machine learning were combined to predict cytomegalovirus infection status. A later analysis re-analyzed previously published TCR beta repertoires from about 730 donors and added high-resolution HLA genotyping to study TCR occurrence patterns. The later analysis used no new phenotypic data to find candidate immune exposures, relying instead on TCR beta sequences and their occurrence across donors. To decide whether each TCR beta V gene segment behaved as functional or pseudogenic, an earlier analysis of 587 of the donors relied on high-throughput TCR beta sequencing. Donor age, sex, ethnicity and CMV serostatus were compiled alongside the repertoire data. In a later genetic analysis, genome-wide SNP genotypes for about 55% of the roughly 670 donors were used, and that subset was treated as a discovery cohort. All discovery cohort repertoires had been generated using a single sequencing platform. HLA typing covered class I and class II loci at four-digit resolution. Typing coverage varied by locus: 629-630 donors for A, B, C, DRB1 and DQB1; 500 to 550 for DQA1; approximately 570 for DPA1; 450 to 480 for DPB1. A handful of DR-DQ haplotypes were handled as single units for association and clustering because linkage in the cohort was strong. Among under 450 genotyped donors of the cohort, an average of 235,054 unique TCR beta nucleotide sequences were sequenced per donor, roughly 20% of them non-productive.

A note on this clone: Its antigen is unknown. No qualities accompany the bases; no much larger clone lies one base away.

Summary of the overall study and its limitations: The presence/absence analyses assumed that sequencing depth was roughly uniform across donors, and that assumption may not be true. For the cohort, immune exposure information was limited to CMV serostatus. In both the original and validation cohorts, the classifier was reported to diagnose cytomegalovirus status with high specificity and sensitivity. A further reported finding was that TCR beta sequences accurately predicted the HLA-A and HLA-B alleles for most subjects in the first cohort. In a later analysis, most CMV-associated TCR beta chains were found to appear HLA-restricted, with HLA associations seemingly driven largely by CMV exposure. Because the 87-base-pair reads could not distinguish some IMGT-functional V segments, including TRBV6-2 and TRBV6-3, those segments were excluded. In a later analysis, several top co-occurrence clusters were reported to appear linked to parvovirus B19, influenza, CMV and Epstein-Barr virus. Linkage disequilibrium might explain the correlated functional status among segregating V segments, but an unknown experimental factor could not be excluded. In vitro tests confirmed that a few of the cytomegalovirus-associated TCR beta chains recognize cytomegalovirus antigens. A later genetic analysis associated a missense DCLRE1C variant with V-gene and J-gene trimming of TCR beta chains, and an independent cohort replicated the association. A total of 164 TCR beta chains were listed by the study as associated with cytomegalovirus. Across donors, most TCR sequences were observed very rarely, whereas some public TCRs were present in many individuals. The earlier analysis of 450 to 700 of the donors excluded roughly 17 rarely observed V segments, including chromosome 9 orphons, because counts were too low. This cohort had only TCR beta chains sequenced, and the lack of alpha or paired-chain data limited which features could be detected. In a later analysis, some 18,000 TCR beta sequences were associated with specific HLA alleles at a false discovery rate of 0.05. A group of highly shared sequence variants was considered likely to be a technical artifact of the sequencing pipeline. A later analysis found that HLA-associated TCR beta chains were more clonally expanded and had lower generation probabilities than equally common non-associated chains. Assigning TCR associations to individual alleles was difficult when HLA alleles, especially DR and DQ, strongly co-occurred. HLA typing was unavailable for some donors at each locus, so association tests used only the typed subset. It was suggested by the authors that the approach could potentially be generalized to other disease states and immunological phenotypes. Compared with the approximately 670-donor mean, donors in an Asian-associated ancestry cluster had fewer N-insertions in productive TCRs, according to a later genetic analysis. In a later analysis, TCR association rates were found to vary across HLA loci, with the most associated TCRs seen for DRB1 alleles and the fewest for HLA-C alleles. Broadly in line with IMGT annotations, most TCR beta V segments showed up in productive rearrangements about 90% or about 30% of the time in an earlier analysis of several hundred of the donors.

The cohort was made up of about 670 healthy bone marrow donors. All cohort members were sampled while nominally healthy, although unrecorded immune exposures were likely present. The donor was CMV seronegative and belonged to the group of 320 or so seronegative cohort members. Every donor gave a peripheral blood sample, and the peripheral blood mononuclear cells from that sample were used for TCR beta sequencing. The Qiagen DNeasy Blood Extraction Kit was used to extract genomic DNA from the blood cell samples. Library prep was done by the immunoSEQ multiplex PCR assay. For the multiplex PCR, a mixture combining 60 forward primers for TCR Vbeta segments and 13 reverse primers for TCR Jbeta segments was used. A multiplex PCR assay on genomic DNA amplified the CDR3 region of rearranged TCR beta genes. The amplified TCR beta libraries were sequenced on the Illumina HiSeq System as 87-base-pair reads. Regarding the original processing steps: A later analysis tallied roughly 76 million unique TCR beta chains across the 666 repertoires, and approximately 11 million of those chains were shared by two or more donors. To remove PCR and sequencing errors, raw reads were error-corrected and collapsed into unique sequences using a nearest-neighbor algorithm that merged closely related sequences. To assign V, D and J gene segments, CDR3 sequences were aligned to IMGT reference sequences. Each retained sequence needed at least a six-nucleotide match to both a V gene segment and a J gene segment. A rearrangement was called productive if the CDR3 had no stop codons and remained in frame with V and J, and every other rearrangement was called non-productive. Following IMGT convention, CDR3 was defined as the stretch from the second conserved V-encoded cysteine up to the conserved J-encoded phenylalanine. The earlier analysis of 500 to 600 of the donors excluded sequences that lacked an unambiguous match to a single V gene segment. In an earlier analysis of around 590 of the donors, a V segment was called functional when productive rearrangements were above 56.7%, and segregating when the standard deviation between donors exceeded 5%. A statistical classification framework was developed to diagnose cytomegalovirus status using the catalog of TCR beta chain sequences. In a later analysis, V and J genes were assigned by comparing TCR nucleotide sequences against IMGT/GENE-DB human TR gene sequences. A later analysis assigned CDR3 sequences and most-parsimonious VDJ recombination scenarios with the TCRdist pipeline. In a later analysis, each TCR beta chain was defined by its CDR3 amino acid sequence together with its V-gene family, and reads without a unique V-gene family were excluded. To address suspected cross-contamination and a sequencing artifact, a later analysis removed some 620 highly shared, low-generation-probability nucleotide sequences. A later analysis calculated a clonal expansion index for each public chain from normalized within-repertoire ranks of inferred template counts. In a later analysis, generation probabilities were computed with a VDJ recombination model fitted to out-of-frame rearrangements, and the resulting probabilities were checked against IGoR. Hypergeometric tests were used in a later analysis to score TCR-TCR, TCR-HLA and TCR-CMV co-occurrence, with a repertoire-size bias correction applied to the TCR pairs. False discovery rates were estimated in a later analysis by permuting HLA or CMV assignments 20 times. In a later analysis, co-occurring TCRs were grouped using DBSCAN, with TCRdist sequence similarity added in when clustering inside HLA-allele-positive subsets. Co-occurrence clustering excluded repertoires with fewer than 30,000 or more than 120,000 public chains, plus five with anomalous nucleotide sharing. This immuneACCESS table, as held by TCRdb, lists in-frame sequences with V and J called but not all clones. Of the missing ones, under half trace to an unresolved V gene in checked studies; the others have no known cause. The V and J calls and clone size are taken from that table; D and trimming were inferred from the DNA. For this sample the table gives approximately 100,000 clones, of which roughly 78% were detected only once. The ten largest make up 3.1% of the sample.

The CDR3, from cysteine to phenylalanine, totals 14 residues. The kept DNA is CDR3 alone, 42 bases in frame from the first base. The V and J ends are trimmed by 0 bases and 3 bases, leaving 10 bases between them. Looking up the germline V gene (reference sequence) yields CDR1 GTSNPN and CDR2 SVGIG. This receptor chain uses TRBV30 and TRBJ2-3; the D gene is perhaps TRBD2, on 6 matching bases. The sample consisted of PBMCs. The receptor was isolated from a woman in her forties in good health and CMV-seronegative. The nucleotide sequence reads TGTGCCTGGAGTGTTACCGGGACTACAGATACGCAGTATTTT. The translation is CAWSVTGTTDTQYF.